Listed below are T cell receptor beta chains from one sample, sequenced in a study of blood T cell repertoires in COVID-19. TCRdb's table, derived via immunoSEQ multiplex PCR, lists solely in-frame clones and lacks some. The data show about 180,000 clones, about 85% seen once. Material for sequencing was peripheral blood. These receptor sequences come from a woman aged 25 to 39 with active or convalescent COVID-19. The CDR3 runs from the conserved cysteine through the conserved F or W. The order of the fields is clone size, J gene, D gene, V gene, CDR3 length, CDR3 DNA, CDR3 protein. A D gene is named only where the DNA matches it firmly. Expanded clones are given a class, and other clones once, few, many or no size at all.

abundance: once
j_gene: TRBJ2-7
d_gene: .
v_gene: TRBV7-9
len: 14
CDR3nt: TGTGCCAGCAGCTTAGAGGGGTTGGCCTACGAGCAGTACTTC
CDR3aa: CASSLEGLAYEQYF

abundance: .
j_gene: TRBJ2-7
d_gene: TRBD2
v_gene: TRBV7-2
len: 17
CDR3nt: TGTGCCAGCAGCTTAGGACCCTATAGCGGGAACACCTACGAGCAGTACTTC
CDR3aa: CASSLGPYSGNTYEQYF

abundance: few
j_gene: TRBJ1-4
d_gene: .
v_gene: TRBV18
len: 15
CDR3nt: TGTGCCAGCTCACCAGGGAGCCAGGGGTATGAAAAACTGTTTTTT
CDR3aa: CASSPGSQGYEKLFF

abundance: .
j_gene: TRBJ2-1
d_gene: .
v_gene: TRBV21-1
len: 15
CDR3nt: TGTGCCAGCAGCTGGGGACTAGCGGGGAGGTATGAGCAGTTCTTC
CDR3aa: CASSWGLAGRYEQFF

abundance: .
j_gene: TRBJ1-1
d_gene: TRBD1
v_gene: TRBV30
len: 17
CDR3nt: TGTGCCTGGAGTGTCGTGTGGGGACAGACTGGAGGTCCTGAAGCTTTCTTT
CDR3aa: CAWSVVWGQTGGPEAFF

abundance: .
j_gene: TRBJ2-7
d_gene: .
v_gene: TRBV4-1
len: 14
CDR3nt: TGCGCCAGCAGCCAGGCGCGCCGGGGGTACGAGCAGTACTTC
CDR3aa: CASSQARRGYEQYF

abundance: .
j_gene: TRBJ2-7
d_gene: .
v_gene: TRBV28
len: 15
CDR3nt: TGTGCCAGCAGTCCCCTTGACATGTCCTCCTACGAGCAGTACTTC
CDR3aa: CASSPLDMSSYEQYF

abundance: .
j_gene: TRBJ2-3
d_gene: .
v_gene: TRBV30
len: 15
CDR3nt: TGTGCCTGGAGTGTAGGGGCAAGGAACACAGATACGCAGTATTTT
CDR3aa: CAWSVGARNTDTQYF

abundance: .
j_gene: TRBJ2-7
d_gene: .
v_gene: TRBV9
len: 14
CDR3nt: TGTGCCAGCAGCGTAGGCAGGGGAGTCTACGAGCAGTACTTC
CDR3aa: CASSVGRGVYEQYF

abundance: .
j_gene: TRBJ1-2
d_gene: TRBD1
v_gene: TRBV29-1
len: 12
CDR3nt: TGCAGCGCTCTCTTCACAGGGGAAGGCTACACCTTC
CDR3aa: CSALFTGEGYTF

abundance: few
j_gene: TRBJ1-1
d_gene: TRBD1
v_gene: TRBV5-1
len: 14
CDR3nt: TGCGCCAGCAGCAGACGGACAGGGGGCACTGAAGCTTTCTTT
CDR3aa: CASSRRTGGTEAFF

abundance: .
j_gene: TRBJ1-5
d_gene: .
v_gene: TRBV24-1
len: 13
CDR3nt: TGTGCCACCAGTGGGCCCCAGAATCAGCCCCAGCATTTT
CDR3aa: CATSGPQNQPQHF

abundance: .
j_gene: TRBJ2-1
d_gene: .
v_gene: TRBV28
len: 14
CDR3nt: TGTGCCAGCAGTCCCGTGACTAGTAGCCATGAGCAGTTCTTC
CDR3aa: CASSPVTSSHEQFF

abundance: once
j_gene: TRBJ2-7
d_gene: .
v_gene: TRBV21-1
len: 14
CDR3nt: TGTGCCAGCAGCAAAGACCAGGGTAGGTACGAGCAGTACTTC
CDR3aa: CASSKDQGRYEQYF

abundance: .
j_gene: TRBJ1-1
d_gene: TRBD1
v_gene: TRBV12-3/TRBV12-4
len: 12
CDR3nt: TGTGCCAGCAGAGGAGGGGGCTCTGAAGCTTTCTTT
CDR3aa: CASRGGGSEAFF

abundance: .
j_gene: TRBJ1-2
d_gene: .
v_gene: TRBV11-2
len: 13
CDR3nt: TGTGCCAGCAGCGCAGGGATAGACTATGGCTACACCTTC
CDR3aa: CASSAGIDYGYTF

abundance: .
j_gene: TRBJ1-2
d_gene: TRBD1
v_gene: TRBV5-1
len: 14
CDR3nt: TGCGCCAGCAGCCCGCGGGACAGTTACTATGGCTACACCTTC
CDR3aa: CASSPRDSYYGYTF

abundance: .
j_gene: TRBJ1-2
d_gene: TRBD1
v_gene: TRBV11-2
len: 14
CDR3nt: TGTGCCAGCAGCTCCTCCGGGACAGCCGGGGGCTACACCTTC
CDR3aa: CASSSSGTAGGYTF

abundance: .
j_gene: TRBJ2-3
d_gene: .
v_gene: TRBV20-1
len: 13
CDR3nt: TGCAGTGCTAGTTGGCTAGTCACAGATACGCAGTATTTT
CDR3aa: CSASWLVTDTQYF

abundance: once
j_gene: TRBJ2-2
d_gene: .
v_gene: TRBV5-4
len: 16
CDR3nt: TGTGCCAGCAGCCTAGGTCAAGGGGCTAACACCGGGGAGCTGTTTTTT
CDR3aa: CASSLGQGANTGELFF

abundance: .
j_gene: TRBJ2-3
d_gene: TRBD2
v_gene: TRBV24-1
len: 15
CDR3nt: TGTGCCACCAGTGATTGGCGGGGGGGCGCAGATACGCAGTATTTT
CDR3aa: CATSDWRGGADTQYF

abundance: .
j_gene: TRBJ2-7
d_gene: TRBD2
v_gene: TRBV29-1
len: 14
CDR3nt: TGCAGCGTTGAACTAGCGGGGGGTTCCTACGAGCAGTACTTC
CDR3aa: CSVELAGGSYEQYF

abundance: once
j_gene: TRBJ2-2
d_gene: TRBD1
v_gene: TRBV24-1
len: 16
CDR3nt: TGTGCCACCAGTGGGTCAAGGACAGGGGTTTCCGGGGAGCTGTTTTTT
CDR3aa: CATSGSRTGVSGELFF

abundance: .
j_gene: TRBJ1-1
d_gene: TRBD1
v_gene: TRBV27
len: 15
CDR3nt: TGTGCCAGCAGTTTGGGACAGGGGATGGGCACTGAAGCTTTCTTT
CDR3aa: CASSLGQGMGTEAFF

abundance: .
j_gene: TRBJ2-3
d_gene: .
v_gene: TRBV4-1
len: 13
CDR3nt: TGCGCCAGCAGCCAGACTAGTACAGATACGCAGTATTTT
CDR3aa: CASSQTSTDTQYF

abundance: .
j_gene: TRBJ2-2
d_gene: TRBD2
v_gene: TRBV18
len: 17
CDR3nt: TGTGCCAGCTCACCACCGTGGGCTAGCGGGAACACCGGGGAGCTGTTTTTT
CDR3aa: CASSPPWASGNTGELFF

abundance: .
j_gene: TRBJ1-5
d_gene: TRBD1
v_gene: TRBV11-3
len: 15
CDR3nt: TGTGCCAGCAGCCTGACAGGGAGCAGCAATCAGCCCCAGCATTTT
CDR3aa: CASSLTGSSNQPQHF

abundance: .
j_gene: TRBJ2-7
d_gene: TRBD1
v_gene: TRBV6-5
len: 15
CDR3nt: TGTGCCAGCAGTTCCCGGGACAGGGTATCCTACGAGCAGTACTTC
CDR3aa: CASSSRDRVSYEQYF

abundance: .
j_gene: TRBJ2-4
d_gene: .
v_gene: TRBV3-1/TRBV3-2
len: 20
CDR3nt: TGTGCCAGCAGCCAAGATTGGACAGCGGGGTCTACCGGCCACAAAAACATTCAGTACTTC
CDR3aa: CASSQDWTAGSTGHKNIQYF

abundance: .
j_gene: TRBJ2-1
d_gene: .
v_gene: TRBV5-6
len: 14
CDR3nt: TGTGCCAGCAGCTTCCCGACAGGCCGCAATGAGCAGTTCTTC
CDR3aa: CASSFPTGRNEQFF

abundance: .
j_gene: TRBJ1-1
d_gene: .
v_gene: TRBV6-2/TRBV6-3
len: 12
CDR3nt: TGTGCCAGCAGTTTTCTAGACGAGGGAGCTTTCTTT
CDR3aa: CASSFLDEGAFF

abundance: .
j_gene: TRBJ2-3
d_gene: .
v_gene: TRBV5-6
len: 16
CDR3nt: TGTGCCAGCAGCTTGGTCCGCCCTCAGACAGAAGATACGCAGTATTTT
CDR3aa: CASSLVRPQTEDTQYF

abundance: .
j_gene: TRBJ2-7
d_gene: .
v_gene: TRBV20-1
len: 15
CDR3nt: TGCAGTGCTAGTCGGCTTCAGTGGGAGTCGTACGAGCAGTACTTC
CDR3aa: CSASRLQWESYEQYF

abundance: .
j_gene: TRBJ2-1
d_gene: .
v_gene: TRBV19
len: 16
CDR3nt: TGTGCCAGTAGTATTTGGCTAGCTGGCTCCTACAATGAGCAGTTCTTC
CDR3aa: CASSIWLAGSYNEQFF

abundance: .
j_gene: TRBJ2-1
d_gene: TRBD2
v_gene: TRBV4-1
len: 14
CDR3nt: TGCGCCAGCAGCGATAGGGGGACTAGCAATGAGCAGTTCTTC
CDR3aa: CASSDRGTSNEQFF

abundance: .
j_gene: TRBJ1-5
d_gene: .
v_gene: TRBV6-1
len: 15
CDR3nt: TGTGCCAGCAGTGAAGCGCTTCAGGGCTCTCAGCCCCAGCATTTT
CDR3aa: CASSEALQGSQPQHF

abundance: .
j_gene: TRBJ1-6
d_gene: .
v_gene: TRBV5-4
len: 14
CDR3nt: TGTGCCAGCAGCTTGGGGGAGGCAATTTCACCCCTCCACTTT
CDR3aa: CASSLGEAISPLHF

abundance: .
j_gene: TRBJ2-1
d_gene: .
v_gene: TRBV28
len: 15
CDR3nt: TGTGCCAGCAAGGCACGGGACTGGGTGATCAATGAGCAGTTCTTC
CDR3aa: CASKARDWVINEQFF

abundance: .
j_gene: TRBJ2-2
d_gene: .
v_gene: TRBV19
len: 17
CDR3nt: TGTGCCAGTAGTACCTTCGGACAGCCTGAAAACACCGGGGAGCTGTTTTTT
CDR3aa: CASSTFGQPENTGELFF

abundance: few
j_gene: TRBJ1-6
d_gene: .
v_gene: TRBV30
len: 13
CDR3nt: TGTGCCGGTAGCAGGCCAGGGGATCATCCCCTCCACTTT
CDR3aa: CAGSRPGDHPLHF

abundance: .
j_gene: TRBJ1-1
d_gene: .
v_gene: TRBV6-5
len: 13
CDR3nt: TGTGCCAGCCGGGGGGGCAGTAACACTGAAGCTTTCTTT
CDR3aa: CASRGGSNTEAFF

abundance: few
j_gene: TRBJ2-7
d_gene: TRBD2
v_gene: TRBV7-9
len: 18
CDR3nt: TGTGCCAGCAGCTTAAAGGGACTAGCGGGGAGTAAATCCTACGAGCAGTACTTC
CDR3aa: CASSLKGLAGSKSYEQYF

abundance: .
j_gene: TRBJ2-5
d_gene: TRBD1
v_gene: TRBV18
len: 14
CDR3nt: TGTGCCAGCTCACCCGACAGGGCCAAAGAGACCCAGTACTTC
CDR3aa: CASSPDRAKETQYF

abundance: .
j_gene: TRBJ2-4
d_gene: .
v_gene: TRBV19
len: 15
CDR3nt: TGTGCCAGTAGTATATGGGGGGAGGCCAAAAACATTCAGTACTTC
CDR3aa: CASSIWGEAKNIQYF

abundance: .
j_gene: TRBJ2-7
d_gene: TRBD2
v_gene: TRBV19
len: 14
CDR3nt: TGTGCCAGCACTACTAGCGGTCTTGCCTACGAGCAGTACTTC
CDR3aa: CASTTSGLAYEQYF

abundance: .
j_gene: TRBJ1-4
d_gene: .
v_gene: TRBV3-1/TRBV3-2
len: 14
CDR3nt: TGTGCCAGCAGCCGGACTGTGACTAATGAAAAACTGTTTTTT
CDR3aa: CASSRTVTNEKLFF

abundance: .
j_gene: TRBJ2-7
d_gene: .
v_gene: TRBV12-3/TRBV12-4
len: 13
CDR3nt: TGTGCCAGCAGTTTGGCAGTCTCCTACGAGCAGTACTTC
CDR3aa: CASSLAVSYEQYF

abundance: .
j_gene: TRBJ1-4
d_gene: TRBD1
v_gene: TRBV7-9
len: 16
CDR3nt: TGTGCCAGCAGGACAGGGGGCAAAGAGGCTAATGAAAAACTGTTTTTT
CDR3aa: CASRTGGKEANEKLFF

abundance: .
j_gene: TRBJ1-2
d_gene: TRBD1
v_gene: TRBV13
len: 17
CDR3nt: TGTGCCAGCAGCCCCGTAGGACAGGCGCTGCTTTACTATGGCTACACCTTC
CDR3aa: CASSPVGQALLYYGYTF

abundance: .
j_gene: TRBJ1-1
d_gene: TRBD1
v_gene: TRBV10-3
len: 14
CDR3nt: TGTGCCATCAGTGTACAGGGGCTGAACACTGAAGCTTTCTTT
CDR3aa: CAISVQGLNTEAFF